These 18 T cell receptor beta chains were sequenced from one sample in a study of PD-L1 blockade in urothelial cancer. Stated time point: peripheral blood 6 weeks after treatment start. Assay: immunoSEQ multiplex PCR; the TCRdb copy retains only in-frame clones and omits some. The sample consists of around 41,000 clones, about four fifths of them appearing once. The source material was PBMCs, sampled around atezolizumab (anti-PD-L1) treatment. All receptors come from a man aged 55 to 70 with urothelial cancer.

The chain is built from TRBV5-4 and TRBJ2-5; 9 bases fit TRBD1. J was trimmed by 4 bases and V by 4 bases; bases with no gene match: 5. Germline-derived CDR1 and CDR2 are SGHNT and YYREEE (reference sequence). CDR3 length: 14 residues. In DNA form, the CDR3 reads TGTGCCAGCAGCATAGGACAGGGGCTAGAGACCCAGTACTTC. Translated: CASSIGQGLETQYF.

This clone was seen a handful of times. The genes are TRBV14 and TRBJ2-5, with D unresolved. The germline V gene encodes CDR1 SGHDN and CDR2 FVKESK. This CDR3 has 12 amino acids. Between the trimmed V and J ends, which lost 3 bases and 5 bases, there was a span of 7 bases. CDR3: CASSHNEETQYF. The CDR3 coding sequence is TGTGCCAGCAGCCACAATGAGGAGACCCAGTACTTC.

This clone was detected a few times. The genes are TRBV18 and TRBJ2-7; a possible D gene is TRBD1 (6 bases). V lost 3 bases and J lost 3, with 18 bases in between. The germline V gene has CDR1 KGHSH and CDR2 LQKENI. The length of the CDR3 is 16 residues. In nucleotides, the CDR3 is TGTGCCAGCTCACCCAACGGACAGAAGGGAAGCTACGAGCAGTACTTC. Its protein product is CASSPNGQKGSYEQYF.

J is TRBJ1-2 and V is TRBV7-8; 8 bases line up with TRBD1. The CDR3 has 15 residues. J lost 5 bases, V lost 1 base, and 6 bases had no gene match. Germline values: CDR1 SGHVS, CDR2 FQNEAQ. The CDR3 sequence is CASSLGQGAHYGYTF. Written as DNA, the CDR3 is TGTGCCAGCAGCTTAGGCCAGGGGGCGCATTATGGCTACACCTTC.

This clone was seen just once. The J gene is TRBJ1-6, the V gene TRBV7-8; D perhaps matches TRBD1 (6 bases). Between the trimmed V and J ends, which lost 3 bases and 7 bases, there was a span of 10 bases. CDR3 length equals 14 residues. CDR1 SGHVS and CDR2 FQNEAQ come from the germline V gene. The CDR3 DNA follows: TGTGCCAGCAGCTTTTACAGGGTCAATTCACCCCTCCACTTT. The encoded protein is CASSFYRVNSPLHF.

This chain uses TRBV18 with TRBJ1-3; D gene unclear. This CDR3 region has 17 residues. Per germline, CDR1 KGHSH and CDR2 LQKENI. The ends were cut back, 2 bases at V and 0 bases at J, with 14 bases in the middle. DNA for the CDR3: TGTGCCAGCTCACCATACGCAGGCCAGATCTCTGGAAACACCATATATTTT. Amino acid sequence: CASSPYAGQISGNTIYF.

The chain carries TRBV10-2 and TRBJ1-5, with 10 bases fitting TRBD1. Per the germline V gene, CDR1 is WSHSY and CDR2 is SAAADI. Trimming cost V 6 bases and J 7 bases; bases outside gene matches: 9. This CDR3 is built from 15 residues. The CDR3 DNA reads TGCGCCAGCAGACCCCGAGGGACAGGGGTACAGCCCCAGCATTTT. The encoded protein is CASRPRGTGVQPQHF.

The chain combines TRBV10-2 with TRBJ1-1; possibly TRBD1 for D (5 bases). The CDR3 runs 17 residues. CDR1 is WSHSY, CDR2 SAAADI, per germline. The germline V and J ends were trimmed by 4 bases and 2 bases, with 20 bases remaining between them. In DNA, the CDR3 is TGCGCCAGCAGTGTTATTATAACAGGCCAGATAAACACTGAAGCTTTCTTT. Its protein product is CASSVIITGQINTEAFF.

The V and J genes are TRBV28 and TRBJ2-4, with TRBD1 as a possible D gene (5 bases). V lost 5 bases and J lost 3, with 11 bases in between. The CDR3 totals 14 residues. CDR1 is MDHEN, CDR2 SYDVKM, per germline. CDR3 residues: CASSLRVGKNIQYF. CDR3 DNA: TGTGCCAGCAGTCTCAGGGTCGGCAAAAACATTCAGTACTTC.

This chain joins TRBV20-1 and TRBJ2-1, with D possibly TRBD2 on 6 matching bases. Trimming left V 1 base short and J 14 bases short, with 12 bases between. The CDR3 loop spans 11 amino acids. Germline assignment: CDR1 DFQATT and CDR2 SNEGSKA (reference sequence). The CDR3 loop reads CSARVRTNKFF. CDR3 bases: TGCAGTGCTAGAGTACGGACTAATAAGTTCTTC.

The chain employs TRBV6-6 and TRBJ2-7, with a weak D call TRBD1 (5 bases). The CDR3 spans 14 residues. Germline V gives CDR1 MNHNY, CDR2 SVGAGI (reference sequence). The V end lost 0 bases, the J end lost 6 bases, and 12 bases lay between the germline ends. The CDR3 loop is CASSYSQQVREQYF. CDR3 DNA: TGTGCCAGCAGTTACTCGCAACAGGTCCGCGAGCAGTACTTC.

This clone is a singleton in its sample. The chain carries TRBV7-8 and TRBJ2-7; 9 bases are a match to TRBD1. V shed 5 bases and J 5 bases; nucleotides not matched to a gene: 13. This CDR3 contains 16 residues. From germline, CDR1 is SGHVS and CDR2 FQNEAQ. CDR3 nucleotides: TGTGCCAGCAGCCAGGACACCGGGACAGGGTACCACGAGCAGTACTTC. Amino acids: CASSQDTGTGYHEQYF.

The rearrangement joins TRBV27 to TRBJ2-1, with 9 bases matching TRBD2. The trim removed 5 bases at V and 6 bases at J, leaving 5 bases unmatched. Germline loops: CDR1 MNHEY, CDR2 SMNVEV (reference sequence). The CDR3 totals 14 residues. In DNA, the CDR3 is TGTGCCAGCAGTCCGGCGGGGGGGCTCAATGAGCAGTTCTTC. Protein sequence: CASSPAGGLNEQFF.

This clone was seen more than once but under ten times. CDR3: CASSISARSEYEQYF. CDR3 in DNA: TGTGCCAGTAGTATATCCGCCAGGTCGGAATACGAGCAGTACTTC. The gene calls are TRBV19 and TRBJ2-7; D uncertain. The CDR3 loop spans 15 amino acids. Trimming removed 2 bases from V and 4 bases from J, with 15 bases in between. CDR1 is LNHDA and CDR2 is SQIVND in the germline V gene (reference sequence).

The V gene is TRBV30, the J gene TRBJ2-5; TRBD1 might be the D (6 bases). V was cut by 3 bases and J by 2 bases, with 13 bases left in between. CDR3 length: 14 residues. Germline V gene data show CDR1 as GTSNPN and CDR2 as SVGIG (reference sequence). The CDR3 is CAWRAGRGQETQYF. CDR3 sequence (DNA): TGTGCCTGGAGGGCGGGCAGGGGTCAAGAGACCCAGTACTTC.

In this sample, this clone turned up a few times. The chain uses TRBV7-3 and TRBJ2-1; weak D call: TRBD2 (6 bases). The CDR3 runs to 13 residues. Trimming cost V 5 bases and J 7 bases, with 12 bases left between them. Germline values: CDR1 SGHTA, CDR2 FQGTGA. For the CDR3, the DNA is TGTGCCAGCAGCCTCACCCGGGGGAATGAGCAGTTCTTC. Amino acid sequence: CASSLTRGNEQFF.

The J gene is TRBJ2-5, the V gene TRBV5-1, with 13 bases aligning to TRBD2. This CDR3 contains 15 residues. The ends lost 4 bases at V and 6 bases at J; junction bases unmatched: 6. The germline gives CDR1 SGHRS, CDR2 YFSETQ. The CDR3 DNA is TGCGCCAGCAGCGAGGGACTAGCGGGGCCGAAGACCCAGTACTTC. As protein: CASSEGLAGPKTQYF.

This CDR3 reads CASSLPGAGVNTEAFF. DNA of the CDR3: TGTGCCAGCAGCTTACCAGGGGCCGGGGTGAACACTGAAGCTTTCTTT. V gene TRBV7-8 combines with J gene TRBJ1-1, with D maybe TRBD1 (6 bases). The CDR3 has 16 amino acids. CDR1 and CDR2 (germline): SGHVS, FQNEAQ. Trimming cost V 2 bases and J 0 bases, with 13 bases left between them.